Below, one T cell receptor (beta chain) is given with its context. This entry is derived from a study of T cells in Graves' hyperthyroidism and ophthalmopathy. The CDR3 loop spans 13 amino acids. J was trimmed by 1 base and V by 4 bases; bases with no gene match: 2. CDR1 is SQVTM, CDR2 ANQGSEA, per germline. Amplification of TCR beta CDR3 regions used RNA as the template. The study used the HTBI primer set for a first-round RT-PCR of the TCR CDR3. MiXCR was run by TCRdb on the multiplex PCR reads, yielding one entry per CDR3 protein. This table holds a few hundred thousand distinct CDR3 sequences, roughly 46% found once. The hyperthyroidism patients had all been newly diagnosed, and their disease duration was under 2 months. Their ages ranged from 18 to 65 years.

The receptor was derived from a woman between 18 and 29 years old with Graves' hyperthyroidism. Input material: peripheral blood or thyroid tissue (not recorded which). The gene calls are TRBV29-1 and TRBJ2-5; 8 bases agree with TRBD1. CDR3: CSVGTGSQETQYF. The CDR3 DNA reads TGCAGCGTTGGGACAGGGAGCCAAGAGACCCAGTACTTC.